This T cell receptor (beta chain) came from a study of CD8+CD57+ T cells in acquired aplastic anemia (dated by TCRdb to about 2018). As for the study more broadly: Extracted DNA from sorted CD4+ and CD8+ cells averaged approximately 3 ug, ranging from roughly 0.17 to 30 ug. A CD8+CD57+ expansion meant a frequency higher than the mean frequency seen in healthy subjects. Paper-wide results and their limitations: Although 25 to 30 CD8+ CDR3 sequences were shared by patients and controls, these sequences appeared highly expressed in patients and within the immunodominant clones of patients. Patients and healthy controls showed no significant difference in CD8+ Simpson's diversity (P=0.060).

A distance of 11 bases separates the germline ends of V and J, which lose 5 bases and 15 bases respectively. The CDR3 measures 11 amino acids from cysteine to phenylalanine. The read is trimmed to its CDR3 DNA, 33 bases read in frame from base 1. The CDR1 and CDR2 encoded by the germline V gene are SGHAT and FQNNGV. Genomic DNA was used as template for profiling of TCR beta VDJ combinations and CDR3 sequences. An Illumina HiSeq 2000 was the platform used for TCR repertoire sequencing. For the original study's pipeline: TRBV/TRBJ rearrangement plots, CDR3 size and DJ length profiles, and Simpson's diversity index were used to evaluate the repertoires. The most abundant DNA sequence in the deep sequencing data was taken as the immunodominant clone. CDR3 amino acid sequences were screened for sharing across subjects and compared with published repertoires and the VDJdb database. TCRdb cleaned the public reads at Q25 with fastp, built clones with MiXCR and kept in-frame beta chains. Each CDR3 protein gets just one entry, which takes the most common genes and DNA from the rows behind it. The V and J calls were determined by TCRdb, not by the authors. This sample is represented by around 200,000 distinct CDR3 sequences; less than 60% of them were singletons. The ten largest clones represent about 1.8% of the sample.

The sample holds one count of this clonotype. Its antigen has not been determined. No quality values exist for individual bases; no much larger clone is one base distant. One read alone is weak evidence. Expansion of CD8+CD57+ cells had been shown by flow cytometry in the patients chosen for sequencing. Every patient had a diagnosis of severe acquired aplastic anemia based on International Study of Aplastic Anemia and Agranulocytosis and Camitta criteria. Patients had received no therapy at the time of blood sampling. In this study, sorted CD4+ and CD8+ T cells from the blood of healthy subjects and of severe aplastic anemia patients had their TCR repertoires deep-sequenced. Patients were enrolled in the USA under clinicaltrials.gov protocols 00001620, 01623167, 00001397, 00071045, 00081523 and 00961064. Ficoll-Paque density gradient centrifugation was used to isolate peripheral blood mononuclear cells. Before DNA was extracted, CD4+ and CD8+ T cells were sorted using either FACS or magnetic beads.

Source material: sorted CD4+, CD8+, or CD8+CD57+ T cells (not recorded which) from PBMCs. The chain couples TRBV11-2 to TRBJ1-6; the D gene lacks a confident call. The receptor was isolated from a human donor with aplastic anemia. In nucleotide form, the sequence is TGTGCCAGCAGCCCCGGGATTATCCTCCACTTT. Its translation reads: CASSPGIILHF. Here the CDR3 is joined to the reference TRBV11-2 and TRBJ1-6 genes, and the full variable domain is: EAGVAQSPRYKIIEKRQSVAFWCNPISGHATLYWYQQILGQGPKLLIQFQNNGVVDDSQLPKDRFSAERLKGVDSTLKIQPAKLEDSAVYLCASSPGIILHFGNGTRLTVT.